Listed below are T cell receptor beta chains from one sample, sequenced in a study of T cells after yellow fever vaccination. TCRdb itself ran the 5' RACE reads through MiXCR, one entry per CDR3 protein. The sample consists of about 68,000 distinct CDR3 sequences, around 7% of them appearing once. The specimen was CD8+ T cells sorted from PBMCs, collected more than 35 days after the first yellow fever vaccination. The origin of the receptors is a young man who received the YFV17D yellow fever vaccine. The CDR3 runs from the conserved cysteine through the conserved F or W. The D gene is left open where the match is weak. Not all rows give a size; the values are once, few, many and, for expanded clones, a class.

D gene: .
clone size: .
V gene: TRBV5-1
J gene: TRBJ2-3
CDR3 DNA: TGCGCCAGCAGCGTAGACGGGGCCAGCCGGGCAGATACGCAGTATTTT
CDR3 protein: CASSVDGASRADTQYF

D gene: .
clone size: many
V gene: TRBV4-3
J gene: TRBJ2-1
CDR3 DNA: TGCGCCAGCAGCCAAGGTATCCCCAACAATGAGCAGTTCTTC
CDR3 protein: CASSQGIPNNEQFF

D gene: .
clone size: many
V gene: TRBV4-3
J gene: TRBJ1-1
CDR3 DNA: TGCGCCAGCAGCCAGGGCCCAGGGAATACGGACACTGAAGCTTTCTTT
CDR3 protein: CASSQGPGNTDTEAFF

D gene: TRBD1
clone size: .
V gene: TRBV29-1
J gene: TRBJ1-1
CDR3 DNA: TGCAGCGCCCCGGGACAGGGGGGTTTGGCTGAAGCTTTCTTT
CDR3 protein: CSAPGQGGLAEAFF

D gene: .
clone size: many
V gene: TRBV7-3
J gene: TRBJ2-3
CDR3 DNA: TGTGCCAGCAGCTCGACACTAAGCTCAGCAGATACGCAGTATTTT
CDR3 protein: CASSSTLSSADTQYF

D gene: TRBD2
clone size: many
V gene: TRBV19
J gene: TRBJ2-1
CDR3 DNA: TGTGCCAGTAGTAGACTTCTAGCGGGGGCCTCGAATGAGCAGTTCTTC
CDR3 protein: CASSRLLAGASNEQFF

D gene: .
clone size: many
V gene: TRBV10-2
J gene: TRBJ2-1
CDR3 DNA: TGCGCCAGCAGTGCTAACCCCGGGGATTGGTACAATGAGCAGTTCTTC
CDR3 protein: CASSANPGDWYNEQFF

D gene: .
clone size: .
V gene: TRBV13
J gene: TRBJ2-5
CDR3 DNA: TGTGCCAGCAGCACGCAAGTTTTCCCCGGGACGCTGAAAGAGACCCAGTACTTC
CDR3 protein: CASSTQVFPGTLKETQYF

D gene: .
clone size: .
V gene: TRBV5-1
J gene: TRBJ2-7
CDR3 DNA: TGCGCCAGCAGCTTGGCAGCGGGTCTCACCTACGAGCAGTACTTC
CDR3 protein: CASSLAAGLTYEQYF

D gene: .
clone size: many
V gene: TRBV9
J gene: TRBJ1-6
CDR3 DNA: TGTGCCAGCAGCGAGGGGGTTTCACCCCTCCACTTT
CDR3 protein: CASSEGVSPLHF

D gene: TRBD1
clone size: many
V gene: TRBV7-9
J gene: TRBJ2-5
CDR3 DNA: TGTGCCAGCAGCTTAAGGGACAGGGGGTTGGAAGAGACCCAGTACTTC
CDR3 protein: CASSLRDRGLEETQYF

D gene: .
clone size: many
V gene: TRBV27
J gene: TRBJ2-4
CDR3 DNA: TGTGCCAGCAGTTCCTTTCTAGCCAAAAACATTCAGTACTTC
CDR3 protein: CASSSFLAKNIQYF

D gene: TRBD2
clone size: .
V gene: TRBV4-3
J gene: TRBJ2-1
CDR3 DNA: TGCGCCAGCAGCCAAAAAGCGGGGGGCGCCTTCTCCTACAATGAGCAGTTCTTC
CDR3 protein: CASSQKAGGAFSYNEQFF

D gene: .
clone size: many
V gene: TRBV6-2/TRBV6-3
J gene: TRBJ1-2
CDR3 DNA: TGTGCCAGCAGTTACTCCCGGGAAGGCCCCTATGGCTACACCTTC
CDR3 protein: CASSYSREGPYGYTF

D gene: .
clone size: .
V gene: TRBV7-9
J gene: TRBJ2-7
CDR3 DNA: TGTGCCAGCAGCCCCCCCGCAGGGCCCTACGAGCAGTACTTC
CDR3 protein: CASSPPAGPYEQYF

D gene: .
clone size: many
V gene: TRBV28
J gene: TRBJ1-2
CDR3 DNA: TGTGCCAGCCTGACGGATCCCTATGGCTACACCTTC
CDR3 protein: CASLTDPYGYTF

D gene: .
clone size: many
V gene: TRBV7-6
J gene: TRBJ2-3
CDR3 DNA: TGTGCCAGCAGCCCCCGGACCTTGGGAGATACGCAGTATTTT
CDR3 protein: CASSPRTLGDTQYF

D gene: .
clone size: many
V gene: TRBV6-2/TRBV6-3
J gene: TRBJ2-1
CDR3 DNA: TGTGCCAGCAGTTACACGAAGGAGCAGTTCTTC
CDR3 protein: CASSYTKEQFF

D gene: TRBD1
clone size: many
V gene: TRBV4-3
J gene: TRBJ1-1
CDR3 DNA: TGCGCCAGCAGCCAAGGACCCGGGACAGGGAGATCGAACACTGAAGCTTTCTTT
CDR3 protein: CASSQGPGTGRSNTEAFF

D gene: .
clone size: .
V gene: TRBV4-1
J gene: TRBJ2-7
CDR3 DNA: TGCGCCAGCAGCCAAGTTACAACCTCCTACGAGCAGTACTTC
CDR3 protein: CASSQVTTSYEQYF

D gene: .
clone size: few
V gene: TRBV7-9
J gene: TRBJ1-1
CDR3 DNA: TGTGCCAGCAGCTTAGGGAGTGCAGACGAAGCTTTCTTT
CDR3 protein: CASSLGSADEAFF

D gene: TRBD2
clone size: few
V gene: TRBV4-2
J gene: TRBJ2-1
CDR3 DNA: TGTGCCAGCCGCGGGGGGGCCGAACACAATGAGCAGTTCTTC
CDR3 protein: CASRGGAEHNEQFF

D gene: .
clone size: many
V gene: TRBV7-9
J gene: TRBJ1-4
CDR3 DNA: TGTGCCAGCAGCTCAACGGTGGATGAAAAACTGTTTTTT
CDR3 protein: CASSSTVDEKLFF

D gene: .
clone size: many
V gene: TRBV20-1
J gene: TRBJ2-2
CDR3 DNA: TGCAGTGCATGGGTCGCCGGGGAGCTGTTTTTT
CDR3 protein: CSAWVAGELFF

D gene: .
clone size: many
V gene: TRBV5-5
J gene: TRBJ1-5
CDR3 DNA: TGTGCCAGCAGCTTGGAGGGGCAGCCCCAGCATTTT
CDR3 protein: CASSLEGQPQHF

D gene: TRBD1
clone size: many
V gene: TRBV12-3/TRBV12-4
J gene: TRBJ1-5
CDR3 DNA: TGTGCCAGCAAGTTTGAGGGACAGGGACGCAATCAGCCCCAGCATTTT
CDR3 protein: CASKFEGQGRNQPQHF

D gene: TRBD2
clone size: many
V gene: TRBV7-8
J gene: TRBJ2-7
CDR3 DNA: TGTGCCAGCAGCCCTAGCGGGGGTCCCTACGAGCAGTACTTC
CDR3 protein: CASSPSGGPYEQYF

D gene: TRBD1
clone size: many
V gene: TRBV14
J gene: TRBJ2-7
CDR3 DNA: TGTGCCAGCAGCCCGGGGACAGGGGGCATCTACGAGCAGTACTTC
CDR3 protein: CASSPGTGGIYEQYF

D gene: TRBD1
clone size: .
V gene: TRBV20-1
J gene: TRBJ2-1
CDR3 DNA: TGCAGTGCTAGGGGACAGGGAAGGTCCTACAATGAGCAGTTCTTC
CDR3 protein: CSARGQGRSYNEQFF

D gene: TRBD1
clone size: .
V gene: TRBV7-9
J gene: TRBJ2-5
CDR3 DNA: TGTGCCAGCAGCCCAAGGACAGGGAAAGAGACCCAGTACTTC
CDR3 protein: CASSPRTGKETQYF

D gene: .
clone size: many
V gene: TRBV5-6
J gene: TRBJ2-2
CDR3 DNA: TGTGCCAGCAGCTTGGATGATAAAAGGGTTGGCGGGGAGCTGTTTTTT
CDR3 protein: CASSLDDKRVGGELFF

D gene: TRBD1
clone size: few
V gene: TRBV4-3
J gene: TRBJ1-1
CDR3 DNA: TGCGCCAGCACCCCAGGGACAGGGGGCATCGCGAACACTGAAGCTTTCTTT
CDR3 protein: CASTPGTGGIANTEAFF

D gene: TRBD1
clone size: .
V gene: TRBV7-9
J gene: TRBJ2-5
CDR3 DNA: TGTGCCAGCAGCGTACCACTTACAGGGGGTCCCCAAGAGACCCAGTACTTC
CDR3 protein: CASSVPLTGGPQETQYF

D gene: .
clone size: many
V gene: TRBV20-1
J gene: TRBJ2-7
CDR3 DNA: TGCAGTGCTAGAGATCTGGCAGGGGCCTCCTACGAGCAGTACTTC
CDR3 protein: CSARDLAGASYEQYF

D gene: TRBD1
clone size: many
V gene: TRBV7-6
J gene: TRBJ1-1
CDR3 DNA: TGTGCCAGCAGCTTCGATTGGGCAGGGGGGGGCAACACTGAAGCTTTCTTT
CDR3 protein: CASSFDWAGGGNTEAFF

D gene: .
clone size: many
V gene: TRBV5-1
J gene: TRBJ2-5
CDR3 DNA: TGCGCCAGCAGCTTGGATTCCCCAGAGACCCAGTACTTC
CDR3 protein: CASSLDSPETQYF

D gene: TRBD2
clone size: many
V gene: TRBV4-1
J gene: TRBJ2-5
CDR3 DNA: TGCGCCAGCAGTTTCCGACTAGCGGATCAAGAGACCCAGTACTTC
CDR3 protein: CASSFRLADQETQYF

D gene: TRBD1
clone size: many
V gene: TRBV29-1
J gene: TRBJ2-7
CDR3 DNA: TGCAGCGTGGCCCCCGGGACAGGGAAATACGAGCAGTACTTC
CDR3 protein: CSVAPGTGKYEQYF

D gene: .
clone size: few
V gene: TRBV9
J gene: TRBJ2-1
CDR3 DNA: TGTGCCAGCAGCGTTGGGACACAGCCTGTCAATGAGCAGTTCTTC
CDR3 protein: CASSVGTQPVNEQFF

D gene: .
clone size: many
V gene: TRBV29-1
J gene: TRBJ2-5
CDR3 DNA: TGCGGTGGGGAAATAGTAGAGACCCAGTACTTC
CDR3 protein: CGGEIVETQYF

D gene: .
clone size: .
V gene: TRBV18
J gene: TRBJ2-3
CDR3 DNA: TGTGCCAGCTCACCAGCGCCAGCGAGGGCAGATACGCAGTATTTT
CDR3 protein: CASSPAPARADTQYF

D gene: .
clone size: few
V gene: TRBV5-4
J gene: TRBJ1-2
CDR3 DNA: TGTGCCAGCAGGGGCACGGGGGTGAACTATGGCTACACCTTC
CDR3 protein: CASRGTGVNYGYTF

D gene: TRBD1
clone size: few
V gene: TRBV20-1
J gene: TRBJ2-1
CDR3 DNA: TGCAGTGCTATACTGGGGGTTGGACAGGGTATGAATGAGCAGTTCTTC
CDR3 protein: CSAILGVGQGMNEQFF

D gene: .
clone size: many
V gene: TRBV12-3/TRBV12-4
J gene: TRBJ2-1
CDR3 DNA: TGTGCCAGCAGTTTCCCCGGGGGTGGCAACAATGAGCAGTTCTTC
CDR3 protein: CASSFPGGGNNEQFF

D gene: TRBD1
clone size: few
V gene: TRBV2
J gene: TRBJ2-3
CDR3 DNA: TGTGCCTTCAGACAGGAAGAGGTCGGGACAGCTAGCACAGATACGCAGTATTTT
CDR3 protein: CAFRQEEVGTASTDTQYF

D gene: .
clone size: many
V gene: TRBV6-5
J gene: TRBJ1-3
CDR3 DNA: TGTGCCAGCAGTTACCCCCAGGGGAAATCAGGAAACACCATATATTTT
CDR3 protein: CASSYPQGKSGNTIYF

D gene: .
clone size: many
V gene: TRBV7-2
J gene: TRBJ1-1
CDR3 DNA: TGTGCCAGCAGCTTCTCTCGGGTCATGAACACTGAAGCTTTCTTT
CDR3 protein: CASSFSRVMNTEAFF

D gene: TRBD2
clone size: few
V gene: TRBV7-9
J gene: TRBJ2-3
CDR3 DNA: TGTGCCAGCAGCTTAGGACCAGCACTAGCGGGGAAAGATACGCAGTATTTT
CDR3 protein: CASSLGPALAGKDTQYF

D gene: .
clone size: .
V gene: TRBV27
J gene: TRBJ2-7
CDR3 DNA: TGTGCCAGCAGTTCCCACAGGGAGCGATACGAGCAGTACTTC
CDR3 protein: CASSSHRERYEQYF

D gene: .
clone size: .
V gene: TRBV6-2/TRBV6-3
J gene: TRBJ1-1
CDR3 DNA: TGTGCCAGCAGTTATACGACACGCTTGGGGAATGAAGCTTTCTTT
CDR3 protein: CASSYTTRLGNEAFF

D gene: .
clone size: .
V gene: TRBV7-9
J gene: TRBJ2-2
CDR3 DNA: TGTGCCAGCAGCTTAGTTGGGACAACGAACACCGGGGAGCTGTTTTTT
CDR3 protein: CASSLVGTTNTGELFF

D gene: .
clone size: .
V gene: TRBV20-1
J gene: TRBJ2-1
CDR3 DNA: TGCAGTGCTAGTAGAAGGGCTGTTGGTGAGCAGTTCTTC
CDR3 protein: CSASRRAVGEQFF

D gene: .
clone size: medium-sized
V gene: TRBV6-4
J gene: TRBJ2-6
CDR3 DNA: TGTGCCAGCAGTGACAGGGTTGGGGCCAACGTCCTGACTTTC
CDR3 protein: CASSDRVGANVLTF

D gene: .
clone size: many
V gene: TRBV12-3/TRBV12-4
J gene: TRBJ2-2
CDR3 DNA: TGTGCCAGCAGTTTTTTGATCGGGGAGCTGTTTTTT
CDR3 protein: CASSFLIGELFF

D gene: .
clone size: many
V gene: TRBV5-6
J gene: TRBJ2-3
CDR3 DNA: TGTGCCAGCAGCTTTGAGACACTACTTACAGATACGCAGTATTTT
CDR3 protein: CASSFETLLTDTQYF